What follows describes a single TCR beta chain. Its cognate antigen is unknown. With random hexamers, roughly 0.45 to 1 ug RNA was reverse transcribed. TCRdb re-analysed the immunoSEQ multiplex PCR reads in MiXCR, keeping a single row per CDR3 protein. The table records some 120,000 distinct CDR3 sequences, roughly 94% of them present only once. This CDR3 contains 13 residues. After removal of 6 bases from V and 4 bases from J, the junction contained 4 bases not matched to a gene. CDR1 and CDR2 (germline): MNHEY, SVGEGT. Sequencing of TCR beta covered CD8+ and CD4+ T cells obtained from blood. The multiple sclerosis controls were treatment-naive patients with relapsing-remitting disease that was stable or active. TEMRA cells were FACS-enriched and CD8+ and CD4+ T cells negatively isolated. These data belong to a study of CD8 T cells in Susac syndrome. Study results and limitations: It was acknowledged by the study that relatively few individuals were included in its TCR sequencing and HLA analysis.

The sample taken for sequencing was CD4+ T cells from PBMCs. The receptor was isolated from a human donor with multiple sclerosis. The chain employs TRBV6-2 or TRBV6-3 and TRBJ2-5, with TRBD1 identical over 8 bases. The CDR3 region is CASRETGAETQYF. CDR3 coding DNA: TGTGCCAGCAGGGAGACAGGGGCAGAGACCCAGTACTTC.